The 2 T cell receptor beta chains below come from one sample, sequenced in a study of blood T cell repertoires in COVID-19. Repertoires were generated with immunoSEQ multiplex PCR, while TCRdb's copy carries only in-frame clones and drops some. There are roughly 380,000 clones in the sample; approximately 84% occur only once, and 2.5% to 3% lies in the top ten. Input material: PBMCs or T cells enriched from blood (not recorded which). The receptors were gathered from a woman aged 25 to 39 who had recovered from COVID-19.

The chain is built from TRBV5-4 and TRBJ1-2; tentatively, D is TRBD1 (5 bases). Germline-derived CDR1 and CDR2 are SGHNT and YYREEE (reference sequence). This CDR3 is 14 amino acids long. Trimming shortened V by 4 bases and J by 4 bases, and 14 bases separated the two germline ends. This CDR3 reads CASSRKEDTYGYTF. The CDR3 DNA reads TGTGCCAGCAGCCGAAAAGAGGACACCTATGGCTACACCTTC.

This rearrangement joins TRBV5-1 to TRBJ2-5; 7 bases match TRBD2. Per germline, CDR1 SGHRS and CDR2 YFSETQ. This CDR3 is 14 amino acids long. The trim removed 4 bases at V and 2 bases at J, leaving 5 bases unmatched. The CDR3 sequence is CASSPPGGQETQYF. CDR3 sequence (DNA): TGCGCCAGCAGCCCACCCGGGGGGCAAGAGACCCAGTACTTC.